Below are 23 T cell receptor beta chains sequenced from a single sample in a study of vaccination and CD4 T cells after COVID-19 (dated by TCRdb to the early 2020s). The antigens these receptors bind are not known. The treatment or condition label, read with the paper, signifies: approximately nine-day PBMC culture with coronavirus spike peptide pools or control peptides (ViraFEST assay). Libraries were made using PCR. Instrument on record: Illumina iSeq 100. At the Johns Hopkins FTIC core, DNA from the cultured CD4+ T cells underwent TCR sequencing with the Oncomine TCR Beta short-read assay. Through fastp at Q25 and MiXCR, TCRdb rebuilt clones from the public reads, retaining in-frame beta chains. Rows with one shared CDR3 protein collapse into an entry with the most common genes and DNA. In all, the sample holds about 16,000 distinct CDR3 sequences, and roughly 52% of those were seen once. The ten largest clonotypes hold about a fifth of the sample.

Sample: CD4+ T cells from blood, cultured in vitro, taken before SARS-CoV-2 vaccination. These receptors originate from a human donor who had recovered from COVID-19.

The rearrangement uses TRBV27 and TRBJ2-3, with D hard to call. V lost 3 bases, J lost 3 bases, and 13 bases lay in between. The CDR3 covers 15 residues. Germline V lookup: CDR1 MNHEY, CDR2 SMNVEV (reference sequence). The CDR3, as DNA: TGTGCCAGCAGTTTGGCTAGTTATGGTACAGATACGCAGTATTTT. Encoded protein: CASSLASYGTDTQYF.

This clonotype was recorded only once. The V and J genes are TRBV10-1 and TRBJ2-7; D ambiguous. The germline V gene has CDR1 WNHNN and CDR2 SYGVQD (reference sequence). Trimming left V 0 bases short and J 3 bases short, with 6 bases between. This CDR3 region has 13 residues. The CDR3 here is CASSESNFYEQYF. The CDR3 DNA sequence: TGCGCCAGCAGTGAGTCCAATTTCTACGAGCAGTACTTC.

The chain has TRBV10-3 and TRBJ2-7; D gene uncertain. The CDR3 totals 11 residues. V was trimmed by 0 bases and J by 7 bases, leaving 4 bases between them. The germline V gene encodes CDR1 ENHRY and CDR2 SYGVKD. The CDR3 loop is CAISESREQYF. The DNA of the CDR3 is TGTGCCATCAGTGAGTCCAGGGAGCAGTACTTC.

The V call is TRBV6-2 or TRBV6-3, the J call TRBJ2-7, with TRBD1 matching over 7 bases. Germline trimming cut 6 bases from V and 5 bases from J; bases unmatched to any gene: 13. The CDR3 runs 15 residues. The germline V gene has CDR1 MNHEY and CDR2 SVGEGT. The CDR3 reads CASSPRQGKGNEQYF. The CDR3 DNA reads TGTGCCAGCAGCCCGAGACAGGGCAAGGGGAACGAGCAGTACTTC.

The CDR3: CASSPTGNGMNTEAFF. CDR3 bases: TGTGCCAGCTCACCAACAGGGAATGGGATGAACACTGAAGCTTTCTTT. The rearrangement uses TRBV18 and TRBJ1-1, with D possibly matching TRBD1 (6 bases). The CDR3 extends over 16 amino acids. V shed 2 bases and J shed 0 bases, with 13 bases lying between them. Germline lookup yields CDR1 KGHSH and CDR2 LQKENI. The variable domain in full, with the rest retrieved from reference TRBV18 and TRBJ1-1, is NAGVMQNPRHLVRRRGQEARLRCSPMKGHSHVYWYRQLPEEGLKFMVYLQKENIIDESGMPKERFSAEFPKEGPSILRIQQVVRGDSAAYFCASSPTGNGMNTEAFFGQGTRLTVV.

This chain joins TRBV30 and TRBJ2-3; D uncertain. The V end was cut by 0 bases, the J end by 2 bases, with 6 bases between. The CDR3 length is 13 residues. The germline V gene encodes CDR1 GTSNPN and CDR2 SVGIG (reference sequence). The CDR3: CAWSVRTTDTQYF. CDR3 nucleotide sequence: TGTGCCTGGAGTGTAAGGACCACAGATACGCAGTATTTT.

The chain combines TRBV20-1 with TRBJ2-3, with 7 bases identical to TRBD2. With V trimmed by 5 bases and J by 2 bases, 13 bases remained unmatched. The germline gives CDR1 DFQATT, CDR2 SNEGSKA (reference sequence). The CDR3 is 16 residues long. CDR3 in DNA: TGCAGTGCTGGCGAGATACTAGCGCCAACCACAGATACGCAGTATTTT. Protein sequence: CSAGEILAPTTDTQYF.

This clonotype was seen a few times. The chain recombines TRBV7-9 with TRBJ2-2; no definite D call. CDR3 length: 14 residues. The V gene lost 3 bases and the J gene lost 6 bases, with 11 bases spanning the gap. The V gene's germline CDR1 is SEHNR and CDR2 FQNEAQ (reference sequence). This CDR3 is CASSFVDRAGELFF. For the CDR3, the DNA is TGTGCCAGCAGCTTTGTAGATAGGGCCGGGGAGCTGTTTTTT.

The table lists this clonotype with a few counts. This sequence joins TRBV24-1 and TRBJ2-7, with 11 bases fitting TRBD2. Trimming cost V 0 bases and J 4 bases; bases outside gene matches: 10. The CDR3 is made up of 18 amino acids. Per germline, CDR1 KGHDR and CDR2 SFDVKD. The CDR3 sequence: CATSDLPLTSGSWYEQYF. The CDR3 DNA reads as TGTGCCACCAGTGATTTGCCCCTTACTAGCGGGAGTTGGTACGAGCAGTACTTC.

The rearrangement links TRBV11-3 to TRBJ2-2; no clear D gene. This CDR3 has 14 residues. Germline-derived CDR1 and CDR2 are SGHNT and YENEEA. V was pared by 0 bases and J by 1 base, with 3 bases between. CDR3 DNA sequence: TGTGCCAGCAGCTTAGAGCGGAACACCGGGGAGCTGTTTTTT. It encodes CASSLERNTGELFF.

The chain recombines TRBV19 with TRBJ2-7; D gene uncertain. The CDR3 spans 16 residues. Trimming cost V 5 bases and J 2 bases, with 19 bases left between them. Per germline, CDR1 LNHDA and CDR2 SQIVND (reference sequence). In DNA, the CDR3 is TGTGCCAGTAGTCCCGATCGTAGGCCTAATACCTACGAGCAGTACTTC. Protein: CASSPDRRPNTYEQYF.

The chain uses TRBV20-1 and TRBJ2-1, with TRBD2 matching 8 bases. The V gene end was trimmed by 1 base and the J gene end by 2 bases; junction bases not matched to a gene: 1. Germline V CDR1 and CDR2: DFQATT, SNEGSKA (reference sequence). The CDR3 is 14 amino acids. CDR3: CSARVSGAYNEQFF. CDR3 sequence (DNA): TGCAGTGCTAGAGTTAGCGGGGCCTACAATGAGCAGTTCTTC.

In its sample, this clonotype was seen a few times. The chain recombines TRBV10-3 with TRBJ2-1; TRBD1 matches 9 bases. The junction had 10 bases not matched to a gene; V was cut back by 10 bases and J by 9 bases. The length of the CDR3 is 13 residues. In germline, CDR1 is ENHRY, CDR2 SYGVKD. The DNA of the CDR3 is TGTGCCAAAAGCCCGGGACAGGGTAGTGAGCAGTTCTTC. Encoded protein: CAKSPGQGSEQFF.

J is TRBJ2-7 and V is TRBV5-4, with 12 bases identical to TRBD2. Per germline, CDR1 SGHNT and CDR2 YYREEE (reference sequence). V lost 3 bases and J lost 4; bases outside the gene matches: 5. This CDR3 is 15 amino acids long. The CDR3 sequence: CASSSGLAGGYEQYF. The DNA of the CDR3 is TGTGCCAGCAGCTCGGGACTAGCGGGCGGATACGAGCAGTACTTC.

This chain uses TRBV5-4 with TRBJ2-7, with D possibly TRBD2 on 5 matching bases. V was clipped by 0 bases and J by 0 bases, with 10 bases between them. The CDR3 runs 15 residues. Germline assignment: CDR1 SGHNT and CDR2 YYREEE (reference sequence). The CDR3, as DNA: TGTGCCAGCAGCTTGGGTCCGGGGAGCTCCTACGAGCAGTACTTC. Its protein is CASSLGPGSSYEQYF.

This clonotype came up a few times. The rearrangement links TRBV15 to TRBJ2-3; D might be TRBD2 (6 bases). Germline V gene sequence: CDR1 LNHNV, CDR2 YYDKDF (reference sequence). V was cut by 5 bases and J by 6 bases, with 15 bases left in between. This CDR3 is built from 14 residues. CDR3 region: CATSPRLVLDTQYF. The CDR3 DNA sequence: TGTGCCACCAGCCCTCGACTAGTTCTTGATACGCAGTATTTT.

The chain uses TRBV19 and TRBJ1-2; D not certain. Germline V gives CDR1 LNHDA, CDR2 SQIVND (reference sequence). This CDR3 is 14 amino acids long. The V end was cut by 9 bases, the J end by 3 bases, with 17 bases between. For the CDR3, the DNA is TGTGCCAGCGCTACCAACGCGATAGACTATGGCTACACCTTC. It codes for CASATNAIDYGYTF.

The rearrangement uses TRBV15 and TRBJ2-6; tentatively, D is TRBD1 (6 bases). V lost 5 bases and J lost 2, with 19 bases in between. CDR1 is LNHNV, CDR2 YYDKDF, per germline (reference sequence). The CDR3 is 18 amino acids. The CDR3 nucleotides read TGTGCCACCAGCGGCGCGGACAGTTATGGAGCTGGGGCCAACGTCCTGACTTTC. Encoded protein: CATSGADSYGAGANVLTF.

V is TRBV4-1 and J is TRBJ2-7; TRBD2 matches at 12 bases. CDR1 and CDR2 (germline): MGHRA, YSYEKL. V lost 1 base to trimming and J lost 3 bases; unmatched junction nucleotides: 10. The CDR3 loop spans 18 amino acids. The CDR3 DNA follows: TGCGCCAGCAGCCAAGTTTTCTTGACTAGCGGGAGCGTCTACGAGCAGTACTTC. It yields the protein CASSQVFLTSGSVYEQYF.

The CDR3 bases are TGTGCCAGCAGTTGGGACAGTTTAGGCGAGCAGTACTTC. This encodes CASSWDSLGEQYF. The chain uses TRBV6-5 and TRBJ2-7; 7 bases map to TRBD1. This CDR3 spans 13 amino acids. V trimming: 4 bases; J trimming: 6 bases; junction bases outside the gene matches: 6. Germline V gene sequence: CDR1 MNHEY, CDR2 SVGAGI.

The rearrangement uses TRBV30 and TRBJ2-6; D call uncertain. The CDR3 covers 15 residues. The ends were cut back, 3 bases at V and 0 bases at J, with 9 bases in the middle. Per the germline V gene, CDR1 is GTSNPN and CDR2 is SVGIG (reference sequence). The CDR3 is CAWSPEFSGANVLTF. CDR3 bases: TGTGCCTGGAGCCCCGAATTCTCTGGGGCCAACGTCCTGACTTTC.

This clonotype was observed a handful of times. V gene TRBV20-1 combines with J gene TRBJ1-5, with D hard to call. Trimming left V 2 bases short and J 1 base short, with 3 bases between. The germline CDR1 and CDR2 sequences are DFQATT and SNEGSKA (reference sequence). The CDR3 runs 12 residues. The CDR3 DNA follows: TGCAGTGCTAGACGGAGCAATCAGCCCCAGCATTTT. Translated: CSARRSNQPQHF.

This clonotype was detected a few times. This chain joins TRBV7-2 and TRBJ2-2; D remains unclear. The CDR3 is made up of 13 amino acids. V lost 1 base to trimming and J lost 5 bases, with 5 bases between them. Germline V gene lookup returns CDR1 SGHTA and CDR2 FQGNSA. CDR3 sequence: CASSLGGTGELFF. The CDR3, as DNA: TGTGCCAGCAGCTTAGGCGGTACCGGGGAGCTGTTTTTT.